The 10 T cell receptor beta chains below come from one sample, sequenced in a study of cytomegalovirus exposure and HLA in healthy donors. Researchers ran the PCR with 60 Vbeta and 13 Jbeta primers. Generated by immunoSEQ multiplex PCR, the TCRdb table keeps only in-frame clones and is missing some. The table shows around 150,000 clones, with more than 70% occurring only once. Sequencing input: PBMCs. These receptors originate from a man aged 35 to 55 in good health and CMV-seronegative.

The chain joins TRBV10-3 to TRBJ2-1; 7 positions agree with TRBD1. Germline lookup yields CDR1 ENHRY and CDR2 SYGVKD. J gave up 4 bases and V 2 bases, and 5 bases lay outside the gene matches. The CDR3 consists of 15 residues. As DNA, the CDR3 is TGTGCCATCAGTGAGGGGGACAGAAGTTACAATGAGCAGTTCTTC. It codes for CAISEGDRSYNEQFF.

The chain has TRBV4-3 and TRBJ2-7, with D perhaps TRBD2 (6 bases). V gave up 0 bases and J gave up 3 bases, with 15 bases separating them. Germline loops: CDR1 LGHNA, CDR2 YSLEER. The CDR3 length is 16 residues. CDR3 in amino acids: CASSQDRGTSSYEQYF. The DNA for the CDR3 is TGCGCCAGCAGCCAAGATCGGGGGACTTCCAGCTACGAGCAGTACTTC.

V and J are TRBV6-5 and TRBJ2-7; tentatively, D is TRBD2 (5 bases). The germline V and J ends were trimmed by 4 bases and 2 bases, with 12 bases remaining between them. Germline CDR1 reads MNHEY; CDR2 reads SVGAGI. The CDR3 contains 14 residues. The DNA of the CDR3 is TGTGCCAGCAGTTCCGACGGACTTACCTACGAGCAGTACTTC. Amino acid sequence: CASSSDGLTYEQYF.

This chain joins TRBV7-3 and TRBJ1-1, with D possibly being TRBD1 (5 bases). V shed 1 base and J shed 0 bases, with 12 bases lying between them. The germline CDR1 and CDR2 sequences are SGHTA and FQGTGA. The CDR3 runs to 16 residues. For the CDR3, the DNA is TGTGCCAGCAGCTTAAATCAGGGCAGCATGAACACTGAAGCTTTCTTT. It encodes CASSLNQGSMNTEAFF.

The chain is built from TRBV30 and TRBJ2-7, with TRBD2 as a possible D gene (7 bases). This CDR3 has 16 amino acids. The V end was cut by 1 base, the J end by 3 bases, with 19 bases between. Germline V CDR1 and CDR2: GTSNPN, SVGIG (reference sequence). The DNA for the CDR3 is TGTGCCTGGAGTGACCACGGAGGACAGCGGGACTACGAGCAGTACTTC. Translation: CAWSDHGGQRDYEQYF.

V and J are TRBV29-1 and TRBJ2-2; weak D call: TRBD1 (6 bases). V was trimmed by 5 bases and J by 7 bases, leaving 14 bases between them. Germline V gene lookup returns CDR1 SQVTM and CDR2 ANQGSEA. The CDR3 is 13 residues long. Here the CDR3 DNA reads TGCAGCGTTCAGGACAGAGTACACGGGGAGCTGTTTTTT. Translated: CSVQDRVHGELFF.

The V and J genes are TRBV6-1 and TRBJ2-3; tentatively, D is TRBD2 (6 bases). The germline CDR1 and CDR2 sequences are MNHNS and SASEGT. The CDR3 runs to 14 residues. CDR3 region: CSNLIAGRTDTQYF. The CDR3 nucleotides are TGTTCTAACCTCATTGCGGGGAGGACAGATACGCAGTATTTT.

The rearrangement joins TRBV19 to TRBJ1-1; maybe TRBD1 (5 bases). The CDR3 is 12 residues long. Germline V gene lookup returns CDR1 LNHDA and CDR2 SQIVND (reference sequence). As DNA, the CDR3 is TGTGGATCTCAGGGCGGTTCCACTGAAGCTTTCTTT. Translating gives CGSQGGSTEAFF.

This clone was detected once. This chain connects TRBV27 to TRBJ2-2; tentative D call: TRBD2 (5 bases). Germline V lookup: CDR1 MNHEY, CDR2 SMNVEV (reference sequence). The CDR3 covers 14 residues. V dropped 9 bases and J dropped 1 base, with 12 bases sitting between them. DNA of the CDR3: TGTGCCAGTGCGGAGGTGGGGAACACCGGGGAGCTGTTTTTT. Its protein is CASAEVGNTGELFF.

The chain uses TRBV9 and TRBJ2-1; weak D call: TRBD1 (5 bases). The CDR3 runs 15 residues. Trimming stripped 0 bases from V and 5 bases from J, with 12 bases between. In germline, CDR1 is SGDLS, CDR2 YYNGEE. The CDR3 loop reads CASSVDPQGNNEQFF. The CDR3 DNA sequence: TGTGCCAGCAGCGTAGATCCGCAGGGTAACAATGAGCAGTTCTTC.